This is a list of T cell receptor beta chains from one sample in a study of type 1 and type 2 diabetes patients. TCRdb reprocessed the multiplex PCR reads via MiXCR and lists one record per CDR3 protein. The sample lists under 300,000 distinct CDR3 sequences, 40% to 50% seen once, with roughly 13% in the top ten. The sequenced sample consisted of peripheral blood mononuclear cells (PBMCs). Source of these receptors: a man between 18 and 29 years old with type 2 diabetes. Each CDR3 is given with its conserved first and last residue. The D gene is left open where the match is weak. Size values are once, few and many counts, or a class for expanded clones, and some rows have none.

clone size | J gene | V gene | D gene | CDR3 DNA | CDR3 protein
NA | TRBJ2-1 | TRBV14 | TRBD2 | TGTGCCAGCAGTGGACTAGCGGGACGGGGTGAGCAGTTCTTC | CASSGLAGRGEQFF
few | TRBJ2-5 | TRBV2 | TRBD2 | TGTGCCAGCACGCGGGAGCAGACCCAGTACTTC | CASTREQTQYF
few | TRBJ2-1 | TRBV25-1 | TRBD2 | TGTGCCAGCAGTGATCTAGCGGTGACCTACAATGAGCAGTTCTTC | CASSDLAVTYNEQFF
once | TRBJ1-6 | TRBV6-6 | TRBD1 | TGTGCCAGCCGGGAACAGGGGCAATCACCCCTCCACTTT | CASREQGQSPLHF
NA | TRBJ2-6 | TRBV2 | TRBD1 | TGTGCCAGCAGTGTACAGGGGGCCGCTGGGGCCAACGTCCTGACTTTC | CASSVQGAAGANVLTF
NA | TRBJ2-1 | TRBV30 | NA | TGTGCCTGGAGTGTGGTCCTGTACAATGAGCAGTTCTTC | CAWSVVLYNEQFF
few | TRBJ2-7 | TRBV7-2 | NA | TGTGCCAGCAGCTCACCAGGGGACTATGACTACGAGCAGTACTTC | CASSSPGDYDYEQYF
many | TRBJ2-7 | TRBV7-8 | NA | TGTGCCAGCAGCTTAGCGGAGGGAGAGGCCTACGAGCAGTACTTC | CASSLAEGEAYEQYF
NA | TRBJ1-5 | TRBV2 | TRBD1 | TGTGCCAGCAGTAAGGGACAGGGGAACCGTCAGCCCCAGCATTTT | CASSKGQGNRQPQHF
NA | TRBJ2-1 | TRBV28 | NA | TGTGCCAGCAGTTTATGGCTCCGGGGGCCATCGTTCTTC | CASSLWLRGPSFF
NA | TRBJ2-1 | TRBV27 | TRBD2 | TGTGCCAGCAGTTTATCGCCCGGACTAGCGGGGGGGCCACCCCACAATGAGCAGTTCTTC | CASSLSPGLAGGPPHNEQFF
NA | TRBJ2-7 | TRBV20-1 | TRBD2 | TGCAGTGCTTCCTCTAGCGCGGGGGACTCCTACGAGCAGTACTTC | CSASSSAGDSYEQYF
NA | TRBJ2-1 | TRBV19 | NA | TGTGCCAGTAGTATCATAGCGGCCTACAATGAGCAGTTCTTC | CASSIIAAYNEQFF
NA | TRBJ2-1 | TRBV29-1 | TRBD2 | TGCAGCTTCCCGTGGAGGGAGGGTGGAGATGAGCAGTTCTTC | CSFPWREGGDEQFF
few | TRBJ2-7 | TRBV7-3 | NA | TGTGCCAGCAGCTTAAGGACAGTTCGCGAGCAGTACTTC | CASSLRTVREQYF
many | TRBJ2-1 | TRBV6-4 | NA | TGTGCCAGCAGTGACTACGGGACAACTGAGCAGTTCTTC | CASSDYGTTEQFF
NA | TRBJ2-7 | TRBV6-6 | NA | TGTGCCACCGCGGGCGGGCGGACCGCGTACGAGCAGTACTTC | CATAGGRTAYEQYF
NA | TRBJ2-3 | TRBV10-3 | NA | TGTGCCATCACACGGGACCGTGGTGGTACAGATACGCAGTATTTT | CAITRDRGGTDTQYF
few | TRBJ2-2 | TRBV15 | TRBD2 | TGTGCCACCAGCAGAGAGCGGGGGGTAGGAGCCGGGGAGCTGTTTTTT | CATSRERGVGAGELFF
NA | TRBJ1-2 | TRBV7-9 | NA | TGTGCCAGCAGGAGATTGAGCGGGTCCAACCTCTATGGCTACACCTTC | CASRRLSGSNLYGYTF
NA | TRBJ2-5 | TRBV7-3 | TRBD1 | TGTGCCAGCAGCTTATTGTCCGGGACAGGGGACGCCGGAGACCAAGAGACCCAGTACTTC | CASSLLSGTGDAGDQETQYF
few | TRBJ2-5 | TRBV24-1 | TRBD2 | TGTGCCACCAGTGACCGACGGACTAGCGCCCAAGAGACCCAGTACTTC | CATSDRRTSAQETQYF
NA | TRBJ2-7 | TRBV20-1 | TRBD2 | TGCAGTGCTAGAGACCCGGGACTAGACTACGAGCAGTACTTC | CSARDPGLDYEQYF
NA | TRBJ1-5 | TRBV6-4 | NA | TGTGCCAGCATAATGACTCAGCCCCAGCATTTT | CASIMTQPQHF
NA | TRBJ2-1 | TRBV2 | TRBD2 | TGTGCCAGCAGTGAGTCGGGGGGGGCCTACAATGAGCAGTTCTTC | CASSESGGAYNEQFF
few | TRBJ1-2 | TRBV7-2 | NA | TGTGCCAGCAGCCCACCACCTGGAGCCGTTGGGAAATATGGCTACACCTTC | CASSPPPGAVGKYGYTF
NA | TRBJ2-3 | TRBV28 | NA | TGTGCCAGCAGTTTAATCGGGAAGGGCACAGATACGCAGTATTTT | CASSLIGKGTDTQYF
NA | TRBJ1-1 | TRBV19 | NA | TGTGCCAGTAGTATAGATAGGGGGGTCAACACTGAAGCTTTCTTT | CASSIDRGVNTEAFF
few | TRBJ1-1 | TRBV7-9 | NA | TGTGCCAGCAGCTTAGAGGAGGGAGGGGAAGGGAGCACTGAAGCTTTCTTT | CASSLEEGGEGSTEAFF
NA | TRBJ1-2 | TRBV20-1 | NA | TGCAGTGCTAGCCCCGTCACGGCAGGGGAGGATGGCTACACCTTC | CSASPVTAGEDGYTF
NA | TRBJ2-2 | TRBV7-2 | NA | TGTGCCAGCAGCTTAGGGAGGGACGGGGAGCTGTTTTTT | CASSLGRDGELFF
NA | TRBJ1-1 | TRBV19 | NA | TGTGCCAGTAGTACTGGCCGTAACACTGAAGCTTTCTTT | CASSTGRNTEAFF
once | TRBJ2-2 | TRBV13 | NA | TGTGCCAGCAGCTCATTAGATACCACCGGGGAGCTGTTTTTT | CASSSLDTTGELFF
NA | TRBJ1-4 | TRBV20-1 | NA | TGCAGTGCTAGGCAGAATGAAAAACTGTTTTTT | CSARQNEKLFF
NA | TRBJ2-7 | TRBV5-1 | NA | TGCGCCAGCAGCCCGACGGCTAGGAACGAGCAGTACTTC | CASSPTARNEQYF
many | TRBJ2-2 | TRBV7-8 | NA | TGTGCCAGCAGCTTAAGGAGCGGGGAGCTGTTTTTT | CASSLRSGELFF
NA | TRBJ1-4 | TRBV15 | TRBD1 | TGTGCCACCAGCACCGGACAGGGTAGTAATGAAAAACTGTTTTTT | CATSTGQGSNEKLFF
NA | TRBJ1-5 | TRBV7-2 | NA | TGTGCCAGCAGCTTACATGGAGGGGGACAGCCCCAGCATTTT | CASSLHGGGQPQHF
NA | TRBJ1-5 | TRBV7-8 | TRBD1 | TGTGCCAGCAGTTTTCACGCCGGGACAGACAGAAATCAGCCCCAGCATTTT | CASSFHAGTDRNQPQHF
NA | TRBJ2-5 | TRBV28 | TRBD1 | TGTGCCAGCAGTTTAGAGGGGACAGGGCTAGAAGAGACCCAGTACTTC | CASSLEGTGLEETQYF
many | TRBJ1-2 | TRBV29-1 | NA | TGCAGCGTCCAGGTTGTGGATGGCTACACCTTC | CSVQVVDGYTF
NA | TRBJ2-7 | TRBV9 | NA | TGTGCCAGCAGCGGACTAGACGGTGCCTACGAGCAGTACTTC | CASSGLDGAYEQYF
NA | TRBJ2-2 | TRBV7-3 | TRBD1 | TGTGCCAGCAGCTTGAGGGGGCGCCGACAGGGTCGCTCCGGGGAGCTGTTTTTT | CASSLRGRRQGRSGELFF
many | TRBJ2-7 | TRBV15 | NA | TGTGCCACCAGCCTTGACCGTCCAGACTACTACGAGCAGTACTTC | CATSLDRPDYYEQYF
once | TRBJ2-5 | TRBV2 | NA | TGTGCCAGCAGTTACTTGGGGTTGCAAGAGACCCAGTACTTC | CASSYLGLQETQYF
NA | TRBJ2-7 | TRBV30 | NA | TGTGCCTGGAGTCCGGGTTTCTACGAGCAGTACTTC | CAWSPGFYEQYF
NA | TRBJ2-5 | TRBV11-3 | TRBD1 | TGTGCCAGCAGCTTAGTCCAGGGACAGGGAATCGGAGAGACCCAGTACTTC | CASSLVQGQGIGETQYF
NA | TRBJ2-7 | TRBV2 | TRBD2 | TGTGCCAGCACTGGGAGGGCCTACGAGCAGTACTTC | CASTGRAYEQYF
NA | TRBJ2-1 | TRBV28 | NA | TGTGCCAGCAGTCCCCCCAAGGGTCAAAGTTACAATGAGCAGTTCTTC | CASSPPKGQSYNEQFF
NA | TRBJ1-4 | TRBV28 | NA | TGTGCCAGCACCCTGAGGCTGAGCGGCTTAACCCCTGGAAAACTGTTTTTT | CASTLRLSGLTPGKLFF
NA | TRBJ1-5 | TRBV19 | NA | TGTGCCAGTACCACGAGGGAGTGGGATCAGCCCCAGCATTTT | CASTTREWDQPQHF
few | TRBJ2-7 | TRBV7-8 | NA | TGTGCCAGCAGCCTAGACAGTTTGTACGAGCAGTACTTC | CASSLDSLYEQYF
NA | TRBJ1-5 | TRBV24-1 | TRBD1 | TGTGCCACCAGTGATCCAGGACAGGGGGCGATTAGTAGCAATCAGCCCCAGCATTTT | CATSDPGQGAISSNQPQHF
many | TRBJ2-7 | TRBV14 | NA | TGTGCCAGCAGCCGCGACGGGACACTCCGGACCTACGAGCAGTACTTC | CASSRDGTLRTYEQYF
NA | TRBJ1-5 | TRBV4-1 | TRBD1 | TGCGCCAGCAGTTATACGACAGGGATGGGTCAGCCCCAGCATTTT | CASSYTTGMGQPQHF